The 26 T cell receptor beta chains listed next were all sequenced from one sample in a study of T and B cells in COVID-19 patients. BIOMED2 TRB-A/B primer pools were used in multiplex TRB PCR. TCRdb re-called the multiplex PCR reads with MiXCR, one entry per CDR3 protein. Here the sample spans roughly 15,000 distinct CDR3 sequences, 25% to 35% being singletons. Each TRB amplification used roughly 250-550 ng of genomic DNA from blood. Sample: blood. The receptors stem from a human donor who had recovered from COVID-19.

This clonotype was seen more than once but under ten times. The chain recombines TRBV7-9 with TRBJ1-1; a possible D gene is TRBD1 (6 bases). Germline CDR1 SEHNR, CDR2 FQNEAQ (reference sequence). The CDR3 covers 13 residues. The V and J ends lost 4 bases and 2 bases respectively, with 8 bases between them. For the CDR3, the DNA is TGTGCCAGCAGCTCGGGGGCCAACACTGAAGCTTTCTTT. As protein: CASSSGANTEAFF.

In its sample, this clonotype was seen many times. This sequence joins TRBV12-3 or TRBV12-4 and TRBJ2-7; D not certain. Trimming removed 6 bases from V and 2 bases from J, with 11 bases in between. The CDR3 is made up of 13 amino acids. CDR3 nucleotides: TGTGCCAGCAGCGCCCCTGGGACCTACGAGCAGTACTTC. As protein: CASSAPGTYEQYF.

This chain connects TRBV6-2 or TRBV6-3 to TRBJ2-1; D is perhaps TRBD1 (6 bases). Germline values: CDR1 MNHEY, CDR2 SVGEGT. Between the trimmed V and J ends, which lost 6 bases and 1 base, there was a span of 13 bases. The CDR3 contains 15 residues. DNA for the CDR3: TGTGCCAGCAGCGACAAGGACAGTTCCTACAATGAGCAGTTCTTC. The encoded protein is CASSDKDSSYNEQFF.

By proportion, this clonotype is medium-sized. The chain couples TRBV27 to TRBJ2-6; TRBD1 agrees at 8 bases. The V gene end was trimmed by 1 base and the J gene end by 0 bases; junction bases not matched to a gene: 5. There are 18 residues in the CDR3. From germline, CDR1 is MNHEY and CDR2 SMNVEV (reference sequence). CDR3 protein: CASSLLDRALSGANVLTF. CDR3 DNA: TGTGCCAGCAGTTTATTGGACAGGGCGCTCTCTGGGGCCAACGTCCTGACTTTC.

The chain couples TRBV5-6 to TRBJ2-7; perhaps TRBD1 as D (5 bases). With 4 bases removed from V and 1 base from J, the gap between germline ends came to 15 bases. The CDR3 is 15 amino acids. Per germline, CDR1 SGHDT and CDR2 YYEEEE. The CDR3 DNA is TGTGCCAGCAGCCAAGACCTCCGACAGTCCTACGAGCAGTACTTC. As protein: CASSQDLRQSYEQYF.

The chain carries TRBV12-3 or TRBV12-4 and TRBJ1-1; the D is unclear. V lost 6 bases and J lost 0, with 11 bases in between. This CDR3 region has 14 residues. The CDR3 protein is CASRRESLNTEAFF. CDR3 bases: TGTGCCAGCAGACGCGAATCCTTGAACACTGAAGCTTTCTTT.

A remark on this clonotype: With a much larger clone just one base away, this may be a read error. The V and J genes are TRBV19 and TRBJ1-2, with no clear D. Germline CDR1 is LNHDA and CDR2 is SQIVND (reference sequence). Between the trimmed V and J ends, which lost 6 bases and 8 bases, there was a span of 13 bases. The CDR3 has 12 residues. The CDR3 nucleotides read TGTGCCAGTAGATGGGTTGATACCGGCTACACCTTC. Encoded protein: CASRWVDTGYTF.

This clonotype rates as medium-sized (0.01 to 0.1%). The chain couples TRBV12-3 or TRBV12-4 to TRBJ2-1; tentatively, D is TRBD2 (6 bases). V shed 9 bases and J shed 2 bases, with 11 bases lying between them. The CDR3 length is 13 residues. CDR3 sequence reads: CASGGITYNEQFF. CDR3 DNA sequence: TGTGCCAGTGGAGGGATCACCTACAATGAGCAGTTCTTC.

This clonotype is deemed medium-sized. The chain links TRBV19 to TRBJ2-2; D is uncertain. V was shortened by 8 bases and J by 0 bases, with 13 bases between the two germline ends. The germline V gene has CDR1 LNHDA and CDR2 SQIVND (reference sequence). The CDR3 has 15 residues. In DNA, the CDR3 is TGTGCCAGTCTGATGTACGGAGCGAACACCGGGGAGCTGTTTTTT. It is translated as CASLMYGANTGELFF. Based on the CDR3 plus reference TRBV19 and TRBJ2-2, the full variable domain is DGGITQSPKYLFRKEGQNVTLSCEQNLNHDAMYWYRQDPGQGLRLIYYSQIVNDFQKGDIAEGYSVSREKKESFPLTVTSAQKNPTAFYLCASLMYGANTGELFFGEGSRLTVL.

This clonotype was observed a few times. V and J are TRBV6-1 and TRBJ2-7; no clear D. The CDR3 sequence is 13 residues long. Trimming took off 8 bases at V and 7 bases at J, with 18 bases between the two ends. The V gene's germline CDR1 is MNHNS and CDR2 SASEGT. CDR3 sequence (DNA): TGTGCCAGCTTACCCAGTGGGCTCCCAGAGCAGTACTTC. This encodes CASLPSGLPEQYF.

The rearrangement joins TRBV11-1 to TRBJ1-2; no firm D call. The CDR3 consists of 12 residues. Trimming took 1 base from V and 4 from J, leaving 4 bases between them. CDR1 is SGHAT and CDR2 is FQDESV in the germline V gene (reference sequence). The CDR3 sequence is CASSLGFYGYTF. The CDR3 nucleotides are TGTGCCAGCAGCTTAGGGTTCTATGGCTACACCTTC.

The V gene is TRBV7-4, the J gene TRBJ2-3, with 8 bases fitting TRBD2. CDR1 is SGHVT and CDR2 is SQSDAQ in the germline V gene. This CDR3 has 14 residues. V was pared by 4 bases and J by 6 bases, with 6 bases of the junction left unmatched. CDR3 protein: CASSWELAVDTQYF. CDR3 coding DNA: TGTGCCAGCAGCTGGGAACTAGCGGTTGATACGCAGTATTTT.

This clonotype was detected ten times or more. V and J are TRBV12-3 or TRBV12-4 and TRBJ2-5; D may be TRBD1 or TRBD2 (5 bases each). V was trimmed by 3 bases and J by 1 base, leaving 18 bases between them. CDR3 length: 17 residues. The CDR3 DNA follows: TGTGCCAGCAGTTTTTATGGTAACCCCGGGACCCAAGAGACCCAGTACTTC. It encodes CASSFYGNPGTQETQYF.

A few counts support this clonotype. The V and J genes are TRBV10-3 and TRBJ2-7, with D perhaps TRBD2 (5 bases). This CDR3 contains 12 residues. The V gene lost 4 bases and the J gene lost 4 bases, with 8 bases spanning the gap. CDR1 is ENHRY, CDR2 SYGVKD, per germline. Written as DNA, the CDR3 is TGTGCCATCAGTGTCGGGGAGTACGAGCAGTACTTC. Translating gives CAISVGEYEQYF.

This clonotype qualifies as medium-sized. This chain uses TRBV6-6 with TRBJ2-5; D gene ambiguous. CDR3 length: 13 residues. Trimming stripped 5 bases from V and 2 bases from J, with 9 bases between. CDR1 MNHNY and CDR2 SVGAGI come from the germline V gene (reference sequence). CDR3 DNA: TGTGCCAGCAGTGGAGCATGGCAAGAGACCCAGTACTTC. This encodes CASSGAWQETQYF.

By sample share, this clonotype is medium-sized. The genes are TRBV13 and TRBJ2-5; no clear D gene. Trimming left V 0 bases short and J 6 bases short, with 2 bases between. The length of the CDR3 is 11 residues. Per the germline V gene, CDR1 is PRHDT and CDR2 is FYEKMQ (reference sequence). The CDR3: CASSLGKTQYF. DNA of the CDR3: TGTGCCAGCAGCTTAGGGAAGACCCAGTACTTC.

In this sample, this clonotype is medium-sized. The CDR3 loop is CASSYRRVAGELFF. The CDR3 nucleotides are TGTGCCAGCAGTTATAGGCGCGTAGCCGGGGAGCTGTTTTTT. The chain couples TRBV27 to TRBJ2-2, with unresolved D. V was shortened by 4 bases and J by 6 bases, with 12 bases between the two germline ends. This CDR3 spans 14 amino acids. Germline CDR1 and CDR2: MNHEY and SMNVEV (reference sequence).

The chain combines TRBV7-9 with TRBJ2-7, with 11 bases aligning to TRBD2. The V gene's germline CDR1 is SEHNR and CDR2 FQNEAQ (reference sequence). The CDR3 length is 16 residues. Trimming cost V 2 bases and J 7 bases; bases outside gene matches: 10. CDR3 sequence: CASSLMASGGHGEQYF. As DNA, the CDR3 is TGTGCCAGCAGCTTAATGGCTAGCGGGGGGCATGGAGAGCAGTACTTC.

The V call is TRBV5-1, the J call TRBJ2-7, with 7 bases identical to TRBD1. The CDR3 runs 15 residues. The J segment lost 0 bases and the V segment lost 3 bases, leaving 6 bases of the junction unmatched. Germline CDR1 reads SGHRS; CDR2 reads YFSETQ. CDR3 DNA sequence: TGCGCCAGCAGCTCAGGGGGTGCGGGCTCCTACGAGCAGTACTTC. Its translation: CASSSGGAGSYEQYF.

V and J are TRBV7-9 and TRBJ2-7, with D uncertain. V lost 5 bases, J lost 3 bases, and 17 bases lay in between. CDR3 size: 15 residues. Per the germline V gene, CDR1 is SEHNR and CDR2 is FQNEAQ (reference sequence). CDR3 nucleotide sequence: TGTGCCAGCAGCCTAGGACGGAGTCCCCTCTACGAGCAGTACTTC. This encodes CASSLGRSPLYEQYF.

This clonotype was detected ten times or more. The rearrangement joins TRBV6-5 to TRBJ2-5; D uncertain. The V and J ends lost 5 bases and 4 bases respectively, with 11 bases between them. Germline V gene data show CDR1 as MNHEY and CDR2 as SVGAGI. CDR3 length: 13 residues. The CDR3 protein is CASSDIVGETQYF. The CDR3 DNA reads TGTGCCAGCAGTGATATTGTCGGAGAGACCCAGTACTTC.

This clonotype was seen only a few times. The rearrangement links TRBV18 to TRBJ1-2; D remains ambiguous. This CDR3 has 13 residues. CDR1 and CDR2 (germline): KGHSH, LQKENI. The ends were cut back, 2 bases at V and 6 bases at J, with 10 bases in the middle. The CDR3 is CASSPRAGDGYTF. CDR3 nucleotides: TGTGCCAGCTCACCAAGGGCTGGCGATGGCTACACCTTC.

Only a few counts were recorded for this clonotype. The V gene is TRBV15, the J gene TRBJ1-1; D ambiguous. V was trimmed by 1 base and J by 0 bases, leaving 9 bases between them. Looked up from germline, CDR1 is LNHNV and CDR2 is YYDKDF (reference sequence). This CDR3 is 15 amino acids long. The CDR3 loop reads CATSRGGNLNTEAFF. The CDR3 DNA is TGTGCCACCAGCAGAGGTGGGAATTTGAACACTGAAGCTTTCTTT.

This clonotype was counted at least ten times. The V and J genes are TRBV5-6 and TRBJ2-7; D is unresolved. CDR3 length equals 15 residues. Germline CDR1 SGHDT, CDR2 YYEEEE. V was pared by 4 bases and J by 2 bases, with 16 bases between. The CDR3 reads CASSPPGSVPYEQYF. The CDR3 DNA is TGTGCCAGCAGCCCTCCTGGATCAGTCCCCTACGAGCAGTACTTC.

This clonotype was detected only a few times. V and J are TRBV20-1 and TRBJ2-5; TRBD1 matches at 10 bases. The CDR3 extends over 14 amino acids. Looked up from germline, CDR1 is DFQATT and CDR2 is SNEGSKA (reference sequence). Trimming cost V 6 bases and J 5 bases; bases outside gene matches: 9. CDR3 DNA: TGCAGTGCCCACGACAGGGGGCAGGCGGAGACCCAGTACTTC. The encoded protein is CSAHDRGQAETQYF.

This clonotype showed up many times. The J gene is TRBJ1-3, the V gene TRBV29-1, with 7 bases aligning to TRBD1. The trim removed 8 bases at V and 2 bases at J, leaving 6 bases unmatched. The V gene's germline CDR1 is SQVTM and CDR2 ANQGSEA. This CDR3 region has 13 residues. The CDR3 spells CSFQGGTGNTIYF. CDR3 nucleotide sequence: TGCAGCTTTCAGGGGGGAACTGGAAACACCATATATTTT.